This T cell receptor (beta chain) was recorded in a study of shared clonotypes between healthy human individuals. As for the study in general: Contributing individuals were two females and three males aged 18 to 49. Notes on the study in general: Generation probabilities were higher for clonotypes shared across all four sorted-subset donors than for unshared ones. Sampling involved blood alone; tissue repertoires likely differ.

Samples underwent the assay at deep level. Profiled with immunoSEQ multiplex PCR; TCRdb holds only in-frame clones, not every one. The sample includes roughly 1,000,000 clones, around three quarters of them seen just once. On this clone itself: Its antigen is unknown.

Germline CDR1 and CDR2: MDHEN and SYDVKM. CDR3 length: 12 residues. Trimming removed 1 base at V and 9 bases at J, with 6 bases between. V gene TRBV28 combines with J gene TRBJ2-2, with D unclear. The sample comprised memory CD4+ T cells from PBMCs. The sample's subset: CD45RA-negative fraction. This clonotype was obtained from a man younger than 30 in good health. Some clones in this sample may be carry-over from other donors' samples. CDR3 loop: CASSLSPRELFF. Written as DNA, the CDR3 is TGTGCCAGCAGTTTATCCCCCAGGGAGCTGTTTTTT.